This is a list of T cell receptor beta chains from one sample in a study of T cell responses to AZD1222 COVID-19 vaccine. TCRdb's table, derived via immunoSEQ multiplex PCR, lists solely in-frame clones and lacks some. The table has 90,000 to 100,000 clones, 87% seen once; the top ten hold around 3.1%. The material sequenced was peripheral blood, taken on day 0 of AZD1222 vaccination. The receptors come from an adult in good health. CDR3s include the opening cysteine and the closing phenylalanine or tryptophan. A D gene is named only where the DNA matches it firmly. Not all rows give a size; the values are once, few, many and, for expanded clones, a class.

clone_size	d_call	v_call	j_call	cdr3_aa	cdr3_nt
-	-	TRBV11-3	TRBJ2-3	CASRGVLFSTDTQYF	TGTGCCAGCAGGGGGGTCCTCTTTAGCACAGATACGCAGTATTTT
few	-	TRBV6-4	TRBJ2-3	CASSDGLVGTSTDTQYF	TGTGCCAGCAGTGACGGGCTTGTCGGGACTAGCACAGATACGCAGTATTTT
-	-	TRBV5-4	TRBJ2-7	CASSSELLYEQYF	TGTGCCAGCAGCTCCGAACTCCTCTACGAGCAGTACTTC
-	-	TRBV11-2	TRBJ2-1	CASSLGYRYNEQFF	TGTGCCAGCAGCTTAGGATACAGATACAATGAGCAGTTCTTC
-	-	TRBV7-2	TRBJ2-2	CASSLAGELFF	TGTGCCAGCAGCTTAGCCGGGGAGCTGTTTTTT
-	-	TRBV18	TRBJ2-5	CASSPTREETQYF	TGTGCCAGCTCACCCACAAGAGAAGAGACCCAGTACTTC
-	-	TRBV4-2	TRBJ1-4	CASSQTQGRDEKLFF	TGTGCCAGCAGCCAAACGCAGGGAAGGGATGAAAAACTGTTTTTT
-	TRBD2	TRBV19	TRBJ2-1	CASTSPWREESDEQFF	TGTGCCAGTACCTCCCCGTGGCGGGAGGAGAGTGATGAGCAGTTCTTC
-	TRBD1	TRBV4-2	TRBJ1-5	CASSQEQGAGNQPQHF	TGTGCCAGCAGCCAAGAGCAGGGGGCAGGCAATCAGCCCCAGCATTTT
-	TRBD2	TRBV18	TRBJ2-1	CASSPPGLAGNEQFF	TGTGCCAGCTCACCACCGGGACTAGCCGGCAATGAGCAGTTCTTC
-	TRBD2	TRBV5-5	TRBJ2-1	CASSLPSGLAGGAYNEQFF	TGTGCCAGCAGCTTGCCCTCCGGACTAGCGGGGGGGGCCTACAATGAGCAGTTCTTC
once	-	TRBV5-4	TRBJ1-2	CASSLGSANYGYTF	TGTGCCAGCAGCTTAGGGTCAGCTAACTATGGCTACACCTTC
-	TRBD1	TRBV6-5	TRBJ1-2	CASSPQGNYGYTF	TGTGCCAGCAGCCCACAGGGGAACTATGGCTACACCTTC
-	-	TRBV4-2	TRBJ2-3	CASSLTRGEGRGDTQYF	TGTGCCAGCAGCCTAACCAGGGGGGAGGGCCGAGGAGATACGCAGTATTTT
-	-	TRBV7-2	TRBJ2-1	CASSWGDNEQFF	TGTGCCAGCAGCTGGGGGGACAATGAGCAGTTCTTC
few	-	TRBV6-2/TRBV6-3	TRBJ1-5	CASSPHRVQPQHF	TGTGCCAGCAGTCCCCACAGGGTCCAGCCCCAGCATTTT
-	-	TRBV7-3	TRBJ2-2	CASSLAGRGTGELFF	TGTGCCAGCAGCTTAGCTGGGAGAGGCACCGGGGAGCTGTTTTTT
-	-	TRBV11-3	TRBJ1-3	CASSPDGGNTIYF	TGTGCCAGCAGCCCGGACGGTGGAAACACCATATATTTT
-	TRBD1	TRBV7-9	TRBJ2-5	CASSPGQLYQETQYF	TGTGCCAGCAGCCCGGGACAGTTGTACCAAGAGACCCAGTACTTC
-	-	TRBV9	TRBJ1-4	CASSRESGFANEKLFF	TGTGCCAGCAGTCGGGAATCAGGGTTTGCTAATGAAAAACTGTTTTTT
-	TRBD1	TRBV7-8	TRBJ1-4	CASSSTRTGSMLANEKLFF	TGTGCCAGCAGCTCGACCCGGACAGGATCGATGTTGGCTAATGAAAAACTGTTTTTT
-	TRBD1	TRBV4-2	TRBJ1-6	CASSGGRGIDSPLHF	TGTGCCAGCAGCGGTGGCAGGGGGATCGATTCACCCCTCCACTTT
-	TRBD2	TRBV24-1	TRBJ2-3	CATASGGTDTQYF	TGTGCCACCGCTAGCGGGGGCACAGATACGCAGTATTTT
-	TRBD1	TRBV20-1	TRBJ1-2	CSASRQGAYGYTF	TGCAGTGCTAGTAGGCAGGGGGCCTACGGCTACACCTTC
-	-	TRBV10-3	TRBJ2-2	CATLLQGGGHTGELFF	TGTGCCACCCTCCTACAGGGTGGGGGCCATACCGGGGAGCTGTTTTTT
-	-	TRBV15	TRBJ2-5	CATSRQGIGETQYF	TGTGCCACCAGCAGACAGGGGATAGGAGAGACCCAGTACTTC
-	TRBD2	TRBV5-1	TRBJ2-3	CASSLQSSGDRTDTQYF	TGCGCCAGCAGCTTACAGTCTAGCGGGGACCGCACAGATACGCAGTATTTT
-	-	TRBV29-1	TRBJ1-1	CSVVWRGGGPEAFF	TGCAGCGTTGTATGGCGTGGGGGCGGACCTGAAGCTTTCTTT
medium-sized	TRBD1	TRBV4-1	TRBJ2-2	CASSPGQGHTGELFF	TGCGCCAGCAGCCCGGGACAGGGTCACACCGGGGAGCTGTTTTTT
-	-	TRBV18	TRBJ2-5	CASSPAIKETQYF	TGTGCCAGCTCACCCGCCATAAAAGAGACCCAGTACTTC
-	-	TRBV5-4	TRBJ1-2	CASSLKGGSNYGYTF	TGTGCCAGCAGCTTGAAGGGGGGAAGCAACTATGGCTACACCTTC
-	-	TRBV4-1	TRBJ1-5	CASSQGPGVGPPGQPQHF	TGCGCCAGCAGCCAAGGACCCGGGGTGGGCCCACCGGGTCAGCCCCAGCATTTT
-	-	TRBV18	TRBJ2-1	CASSPSTDREQFF	TGTGCCAGCTCACCATCGACAGATCGTGAGCAGTTCTTC
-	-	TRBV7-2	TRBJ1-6	CASSLGGSYNSPLHF	TGTGCCAGCAGCTTAGGTGGCTCCTATAATTCACCCCTCCACTTT
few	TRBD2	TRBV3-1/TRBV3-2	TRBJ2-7	CASSQDRTSGPARYF	TGTGCCAGCAGCCAAGACAGGACTAGCGGGCCAGCCAGGTACTTC
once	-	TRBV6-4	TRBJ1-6	CASSPRSYNSPLHF	TGTGCCAGCAGCCCACGCTCCTATAATTCACCCCTCCACTTT
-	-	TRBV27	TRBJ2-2	CASRIRGDRNTGELFF	TGTGCCAGCAGGATAAGGGGCGATAGAAACACCGGGGAGCTGTTTTTT
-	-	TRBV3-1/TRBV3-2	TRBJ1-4	CASSQEGHLTNEKLFF	TGTGCCAGCAGCCAAGAGGGCCACCTCACTAATGAAAAACTGTTTTTT